The 15 T cell receptor beta chains in this list originate from one sample, sequenced in a study of blood T cell repertoires in COVID-19. The repertoire was sequenced with immunoSEQ multiplex PCR; TCRdb's copy has only in-frame clones and lacks some. The data hold some 300,000 clones, with around 90% observed a single time. Sequenced material: peripheral blood. These receptors were collected from a woman aged 45-65 years with COVID-19, enrolled during active disease.

The table lists this clone with a few counts. The V gene is TRBV6-5, the J gene TRBJ2-5, with D possibly matching TRBD1 (6 bases). Germline assignment: CDR1 MNHEY and CDR2 SVGAGI. Between the trimmed V and J ends, which lost 1 base and 0 bases, there was a span of 9 bases. This CDR3 is 15 amino acids long. CDR3 sequence: CASSYFGQYQETQYF. CDR3 nucleotide sequence: TGTGCCAGCAGTTACTTCGGACAGTACCAAGAGACCCAGTACTTC.

This clone was detected only a few times. This CDR3 is CASSDRINSPLHF. CDR3 in DNA: TGCGCCAGCAGCGACAGGATTAATTCACCCCTCCACTTT. The chain combines TRBV4-1 with TRBJ1-6; D is perhaps TRBD1 (6 bases). Per the germline V gene, CDR1 is MGHRA and CDR2 is YSYEKL. V was pared by 5 bases and J by 6 bases, with 8 bases between. The CDR3 extends over 13 amino acids.

The chain uses TRBV11-2 and TRBJ1-2; TRBD1 agrees at 8 bases. Losses at the gene ends were 5 bases for V and 4 bases for J; bases not matched to a gene: 6. CDR3 size: 14 residues. Germline values: CDR1 SGHAT, CDR2 FQNNGV. The CDR3 is CASSPPDRVYGYTF. In DNA, the CDR3 is TGTGCCAGCAGCCCGCCGGACAGGGTCTATGGCTACACCTTC.

The chain joins TRBV3-1 (or the pseudogene TRBV3-2) to TRBJ1-1; D is unclear. With 3 bases removed from V and 3 bases from J, the gap between germline ends came to 5 bases. Germline values: CDR1 LGHDT, CDR2 YNNKEL (reference sequence). The CDR3 runs 12 residues. The chain's CDR3 is CASSQRDTEAFF. In DNA form, the CDR3 reads TGTGCCAGCAGCCAGCGGGACACTGAAGCTTTCTTT.

This chain connects TRBV7-2 to TRBJ1-1, with TRBD1 matching 7 bases. This CDR3 spans 14 amino acids. After removal of 5 bases from V and 1 base from J, the junction contained 4 bases not matched to a gene. Germline V CDR1 and CDR2: SGHTA, FQGNSA. The CDR3: CASSRRTGNTEAFF. For the CDR3, the DNA is TGTGCCAGCAGCCGGAGGACAGGGAACACTGAAGCTTTCTTT.

The rearrangement joins TRBV10-1 to TRBJ1-6, with unresolved D. Germline V CDR1 and CDR2: WNHNN, SYGVQD (reference sequence). This CDR3 is built from 14 residues. Trimming took 2 bases from V and 4 from J, leaving 6 bases between them. The CDR3 loop reads CASSEEIYNSPLHF. The CDR3 coding sequence is TGCGCCAGCAGTGAGGAGATTTATAATTCACCCCTCCACTTT.

This chain connects TRBV30 to TRBJ2-7; no clear D. The V and J ends lost 5 bases and 2 bases respectively, with 7 bases between them. This CDR3 comprises 11 residues. CDR1 and CDR2 (germline): GTSNPN, SVGIG (reference sequence). CDR3 amino acids: CAWAGAYEQYF. The CDR3 region has the DNA TGTGCCTGGGCCGGAGCCTACGAGCAGTACTTC.

CDR3 in amino acids: CASSLPGLAGVSGNEQFF. The CDR3 nucleotides read TGCGCCAGCAGCTTGCCGGGACTAGCGGGAGTATCTGGGAATGAGCAGTTCTTC. The chain employs TRBV5-1 and TRBJ2-1; 14 bases agree with TRBD2. With V trimmed by 1 base and J by 7 bases, 10 bases remained unmatched. The CDR3 has 18 residues. CDR1 is SGHRS, CDR2 YFSETQ, per germline.

The chain recombines TRBV19 with TRBJ1-3; perhaps TRBD1 as D (5 bases). This CDR3 has 14 amino acids. V was cut by 7 bases and J by 4 bases, with 14 bases left in between. Germline values: CDR1 LNHDA, CDR2 SQIVND (reference sequence). The CDR3 bases are TGTGCCAGTATCGGGACTGACTGGGGAAACACCATATATTTT. Encoded protein: CASIGTDWGNTIYF.

The table lists this clone with a count of one. This chain links TRBV9 with TRBJ1-5; tentatively, D is TRBD1 (6 bases). Germline assignment: CDR1 SGDLS and CDR2 YYNGEE. Deletions cut 4 bases from V and 7 bases from J, with 21 bases between. The CDR3 sequence is 16 residues long. The chain's CDR3 is CASSSREQGNRQPQHF. The CDR3 bases are TGTGCCAGCAGCTCTAGGGAGCAGGGGAACCGACAGCCCCAGCATTTT.

This clone was detected only once. The gene calls are TRBV5-1 and TRBJ1-1; D might be TRBD1 (6 bases). V lost 0 bases and J 6 bases, leaving 9 bases between the germline ends. Germline V gives CDR1 SGHRS, CDR2 YFSETQ. The CDR3 is 13 residues long. CDR3 residues: CASSLVPGAEAFF. For the CDR3, the DNA is TGCGCCAGCAGCTTGGTGCCAGGGGCTGAAGCTTTCTTT.

This chain uses TRBV13 with TRBJ2-1; 10 bases fit TRBD2. CDR3 length: 16 residues. Looked up from germline, CDR1 is PRHDT and CDR2 is FYEKMQ (reference sequence). Losses at the gene ends were 3 bases for V and 7 bases for J; bases not matched to a gene: 9. CDR3 DNA sequence: TGTGCCAGCAGCTTTGTAAGCGGGAGGGCCAAGAATGAGCAGTTCTTC. As protein: CASSFVSGRAKNEQFF.

V usage is TRBV7-2 and J usage is TRBJ1-3; 7 bases are shared with TRBD1. The ends lost 5 bases at V and 2 bases at J; junction bases unmatched: 12. Germline V gives CDR1 SGHTA, CDR2 FQGNSA. The CDR3 length is 17 residues. The CDR3 here is CASSTRQGHAAGNTIYF. In DNA form, the CDR3 reads TGTGCCAGCAGCACCCGACAGGGTCATGCTGCTGGAAACACCATATATTTT.

V usage is TRBV29-1 and J usage is TRBJ2-3; D is uncertain. The CDR3 length is 13 residues. V lost 4 bases, J lost 7 bases, and 15 bases lay in between. Germline V CDR1 and CDR2: SQVTM, ANQGSEA. CDR3 amino acids: CSVVPEVAHTQYF. DNA for the CDR3: TGCAGCGTTGTGCCTGAGGTTGCACATACGCAGTATTTT.

This clone was detected a few times. This chain joins TRBV7-6 and TRBJ2-2; 8 positions match TRBD1. The CDR3 extends over 17 amino acids. The germline gives CDR1 SGHVS, CDR2 FNYEAQ. The ends lost 4 bases at V and 7 bases at J; junction bases unmatched: 14. The CDR3 bases are TGTGCCAGCAGCTCCAATGGCAGATGGACAGGGCTCGGGGAGCTGTTTTTT. Protein: CASSSNGRWTGLGELFF.